Below are 24 T cell receptor beta chains sequenced from a single sample in a study of radiation and T cells in renal cell carcinoma. This table comes from immunoSEQ multiplex PCR, and its TCRdb copy is limited to in-frame clones, with some not included. Counted here are about 90,000 clones, around four fifths occurring once; the ten biggest clones make up around 9.4%. Time point here: blood 4 weeks post-SBRT, at nephrectomy. Treatment specified: 15 Gy SBRT to primary tumor, nephrectomy 4 weeks later. Sequenced here: blood, sampled from a patient whose treatment included radiotherapy and nephrectomy. Receptor source: a man over 45 with renal cell carcinoma.

The gene calls are TRBV19 and TRBJ1-2; 9 nucleotides align to TRBD1. Germline CDR1 reads LNHDA; CDR2 reads SQIVND (reference sequence). This CDR3 comprises 15 residues. V was clipped by 0 bases and J by 10 bases; unmatched bases: 9. The CDR3 DNA is TGTGCCAGTAGTATAGACCACGGGACAGGGCTTGCCTACACCTTC. This translates into CASSIDHGTGLAYTF.

The rearrangement uses TRBV7-8 and TRBJ2-5; unclear D gene. Germline V gene lookup returns CDR1 SGHVS and CDR2 FQNEAQ. Deletions cut 1 base from V and 5 bases from J, with 8 bases between. This CDR3 region has 13 residues. CDR3 DNA: TGTGCCAGCAGCTTAGTTTACGGGGAGACCCAGTACTTC. Protein product: CASSLVYGETQYF.

This clone was counted a single time. The rearrangement links TRBV28 to TRBJ1-2; no firm D call. This CDR3 has 12 amino acids. Germline values: CDR1 MDHEN, CDR2 SYDVKM. The V and J ends lost 5 bases and 9 bases respectively, with 13 bases between them. In nucleotides, the CDR3 is TGTGCCAGCAGTCCCCCCGTTTTAAGCTACACCTTC. Protein sequence: CASSPPVLSYTF.

Only one count was recorded for this clone. This chain connects TRBV5-8 to TRBJ1-5; D not resolved. This CDR3 has 12 residues. Per the germline V gene, CDR1 is SGHTS and CDR2 is YDEGEE. Trimming removed 2 bases at V and 9 bases at J, with 9 bases between. The CDR3 protein is CASSFSERPQHF. In DNA, the CDR3 is TGTGCCAGCAGCTTTTCGGAGAGGCCCCAGCATTTT. The full variable domain, rest sourced from reference TRBV5-8 and TRBJ1-5, is EAGVTQSPTHLIKTRGQQATLRCSPISGHTSVYWYQQALGLGLQFLLWYDEGEERNRGNFPPRFSGRQFPNYSSELNVNALELEDSALYLCASSFSERPQHFGDGTRLSIL.

The genes are TRBV2 and TRBJ2-6; possible D gene TRBD1, 6 bases. The V gene lost 6 bases and the J gene lost 0 bases, with 12 bases spanning the gap. Germline CDR1 reads SNHLY; CDR2 reads FYNNEI. The CDR3 totals 16 residues. The CDR3: CASRGTYSSGANVLTF. The DNA of the CDR3 is TGTGCCAGCAGGGGGACATATTCCTCTGGGGCCAACGTCCTGACTTTC.

V usage is TRBV6-6 and J usage is TRBJ2-2; 9 bases map to TRBD1. Unmatched junction bases numbered 4, after V lost 7 bases and J lost 4 bases. This CDR3 has 14 residues. Looked up from germline, CDR1 is MNHNY and CDR2 is SVGAGI (reference sequence). The CDR3 nucleotides read TGTGCCAGCATTCGACAGGGGGGCACCGGGGAGCTGTTTTTT. Its translation is CASIRQGGTGELFF.

This chain uses TRBV30 with TRBJ1-1; D is ambiguous. The CDR3 is 13 amino acids. In germline, CDR1 is GTSNPN, CDR2 SVGIG (reference sequence). V was cut by 6 bases and J by 0 bases, with 11 bases left in between. The CDR3 spells CACHEYMNTEAFF. The CDR3 DNA sequence: TGTGCCTGCCACGAGTATATGAACACTGAAGCTTTCTTT.

The V and J genes are TRBV4-1 and TRBJ2-7; D is unclear. Trimming pared 1 base from V and 0 bases from J, leaving 16 bases between. Germline V lookup: CDR1 MGHRA, CDR2 YSYEKL. The CDR3 totals 17 residues. CDR3 sequence reads: CASSQGPGRRSSYEQYF. The CDR3 DNA follows: TGCGCCAGCAGCCAAGGTCCCGGGCGCCGGAGCTCCTACGAGCAGTACTTC.

The chain combines TRBV15 with TRBJ2-1, with 10 bases identical to TRBD1. V lost 5 bases and J lost 5; bases outside the gene matches: 6. The germline CDR1 and CDR2 sequences are LNHNV and YYDKDF (reference sequence). The CDR3 spans 15 residues. For the CDR3, the DNA is TGTGCCACCAGCTTTAGGACAGGGGGAAACAATGAGCAGTTCTTC. It specifies CATSFRTGGNNEQFF.

The V gene is TRBV5-1, the J gene TRBJ1-2; D is possibly TRBD1 (5 bases). CDR1 is SGHRS, CDR2 YFSETQ, per germline. Trimming stripped 4 bases from V and 8 bases from J, with 12 bases between. This CDR3 is 12 amino acids long. For the CDR3, the DNA is TGCGCCAGCAGCCCACGGGACTCCGGCTACACCTTC. This sequence encodes CASSPRDSGYTF. Supplemented by reference TRBV5-1 and TRBJ1-2, the full variable domain reads KAGVTQTPRYLIKTRGQQVTLSCSPISGHRSVSWYQQTPGQGLQFLFEYFSETQRNKGNFPGRFSGRQFSNSRSEMNVSTLELGDSALYLCASSPRDSGYTFGSGTRLTVV.

The genes are TRBV5-1 and TRBJ2-1; 9 bases line up with TRBD1. The CDR3 runs 16 residues. Germline CDR1 and CDR2: SGHRS and YFSETQ. The junction had 5 bases not matched to a gene; V was cut back by 4 bases and J by 0 bases. CDR3 in DNA: TGCGCCAGCAGCGGGACAGGGAGCCTCTCCTACAATGAGCAGTTCTTC. Protein: CASSGTGSLSYNEQFF.

The chain has TRBV5-4 and TRBJ2-3, with 8 nucleotides matching TRBD2. The V and J ends lost 1 base and 3 bases, in that order; junction bases with no gene match: 4. Germline assignment: CDR1 SGHNT and CDR2 YYREEE (reference sequence). The CDR3 spans 15 residues. The CDR3 DNA follows: TGTGCCAGCAGCTTGCCGGGGGGGCGTACAGATACGCAGTATTTT. This sequence encodes CASSLPGGRTDTQYF.

The V gene is TRBV14, the J gene TRBJ2-7; D is unresolved. This CDR3 contains 15 residues. The V gene's germline CDR1 is SGHDN and CDR2 FVKESK. Trimming removed 5 bases at V and 0 bases at J, with 14 bases between. CDR3 DNA: TGTGCCAGCAGCGTGCGGTCGGATTCCTCCTACGAGCAGTACTTC. Protein sequence: CASSVRSDSSYEQYF.

The rearrangement links TRBV5-4 to TRBJ2-7; the D is unclear. Germline V lookup: CDR1 SGHNT, CDR2 YYREEE (reference sequence). The CDR3 runs to 15 residues. V shed 0 bases and J shed 2 bases, with 12 bases lying between them. Here the CDR3 DNA reads TGTGCCAGCAGCTTGGATTGGTCGACCACCTACGAGCAGTACTTC. Protein product: CASSLDWSTTYEQYF.

The chain links TRBV7-6 to TRBJ2-3, with 7 positions matching TRBD1. V was clipped by 1 base and J by 4 bases; unmatched bases: 11. Germline V gene data show CDR1 as SGHVS and CDR2 as FNYEAQ. The CDR3 covers 17 residues. Here the CDR3 DNA reads TGTGCCAGCAGCTTAGTAGTACAGGGGAGAACCCCAGATACGCAGTATTTT. Protein sequence: CASSLVVQGRTPDTQYF.

V gene TRBV5-1 combines with J gene TRBJ2-7, with TRBD1 as a possible D gene (6 bases). The CDR3 is 12 amino acids. V was shortened by 2 bases and J by 4 bases, with 7 bases between the two germline ends. Looked up from germline, CDR1 is SGHRS and CDR2 is YFSETQ. The CDR3 reads CASSFQGYEQYF. The CDR3 coding sequence is TGCGCCAGCAGCTTCCAGGGGTACGAGCAGTACTTC.

The chain recombines TRBV5-1 with TRBJ1-2, with no clear D. Per germline, CDR1 SGHRS and CDR2 YFSETQ. With 0 bases removed from V and 1 base from J, the gap between germline ends came to 7 bases. The CDR3 length is 14 residues. CDR3 region: CASSLARGNYGYTF. In DNA, the CDR3 is TGCGCCAGCAGCTTGGCCAGAGGTAACTATGGCTACACCTTC.

The J gene is TRBJ1-1, the V gene TRBV5-1; D ambiguous. The ends were cut back, 2 bases at V and 1 base at J, with 9 bases in the middle. Germline CDR1 and CDR2: SGHRS and YFSETQ. The CDR3 is made up of 14 amino acids. CDR3 residues: CASSFSVPNTEAFF. The CDR3 nucleotides read TGCGCCAGCAGCTTCAGCGTTCCGAACACTGAAGCTTTCTTT.

With regard to this clone: The germline gene is not matched at one end of the junction; a read error may be the cause. This sequence joins TRBV5-1 and TRBJ2-4, with 7 bases lining up with TRBD1. There are 14 residues in the CDR3. Germline V gives CDR1 SGHRS, CDR2 YFSETQ. The CDR3 coding sequence is TGCGCCAGCAGCTTTGGGACAGCCCAAAACATTCAGTACTTC. It is translated as CASSFGTAQNIQYF.

The chain is built from TRBV6-6 and TRBJ2-5; no clear D gene. The CDR3 runs to 12 residues. Germline loops: CDR1 MNHNY, CDR2 SVGAGI (reference sequence). Trimming stripped 2 bases from V and 5 bases from J, with 6 bases between. CDR3 amino acids: CASSYPLETQYF. The CDR3 coding sequence is TGTGCCAGCAGTTACCCCCTGGAGACCCAGTACTTC.

The gene calls are TRBV7-9 and TRBJ2-1, with 8 bases lining up with TRBD2. From germline, CDR1 is SEHNR and CDR2 FQNEAQ (reference sequence). The CDR3 is made up of 15 amino acids. Trimming removed 8 bases from V and 9 bases from J; junction bases left unmatched: 15. The chain's CDR3 is CASGEWAGRALEQFF. CDR3 sequence (DNA): TGTGCCAGCGGCGAATGGGCCGGGAGGGCTCTTGAGCAGTTCTTC.

V is TRBV4-3 and J is TRBJ2-3; TRBD2 matches at 13 bases. CDR1 is LGHNA, CDR2 YSLEER, per germline. The CDR3 consists of 18 residues. Trimming at V came to 0 bases and at J to 4 bases, leaving 7 bases not matched to a gene. The CDR3 DNA reads as TGCGCCAGCAGCCAAGAAGGGGCCGGGACTAGCGGGGCAGATACGCAGTATTTT. Protein sequence: CASSQEGAGTSGADTQYF.

The chain links TRBV2 to TRBJ1-5; no definite D call. The V end lost 2 bases, the J end lost 6 bases, and 14 bases lay between the germline ends. The CDR3 loop spans 15 amino acids. The germline gives CDR1 SNHLY, CDR2 FYNNEI. The CDR3 region is CASSESAGVGQPQHF. In DNA form, the CDR3 reads TGTGCCAGCAGTGAATCCGCGGGCGTAGGTCAGCCCCAGCATTTT.

This chain connects TRBV10-3 to TRBJ2-7, with a weak D call TRBD2 (6 bases). Trimming shortened V by 9 bases and J by 3 bases, and 9 bases separated the two germline ends. From germline, CDR1 is ENHRY and CDR2 SYGVKD. This CDR3 is 11 amino acids long. The CDR3 spells CAMGGGYEQYF. As DNA, the CDR3 is TGTGCCATGGGGGGTGGCTACGAGCAGTACTTC.